This note documents a single T cell receptor (beta chain) sequence. The antigen remains unidentified. This sample is part of a study of T cell responses to AZD1222 COVID-19 vaccine. The study's findings and limits: Mapped onto spike, vaccine-associated CD4 TCRs spanned it and were dominant at 160-218 and 743-854. The repertoires were collected only after the peak T cell response.

Sequenced by immunoSEQ multiplex PCR; TCRdb stores in-frame clones only, minus some. This table holds 90,000 to 100,000 clones, 85% to 90% found once. This CDR3 contains 15 residues. J gave up 5 bases and V 6 bases, and 10 bases lay outside the gene matches. Germline loops: CDR1 WNHNN, CDR2 SYGVQD (reference sequence). Sequencing was performed on peripheral blood, taken on day 0 of AZD1222 vaccination. The clonotype was recovered from an adult in good health. V and J are TRBV10-1 and TRBJ2-1, with 7 bases aligning to TRBD2. The CDR3 sequence is CASSPTAGVNNEQFF. For the CDR3, the DNA is TGCGCCAGCAGCCCCACCGCGGGAGTAAACAATGAGCAGTTCTTC.